A selection of T cell receptor beta chains follows, all from one sample in a study of T cell responses to AZD1222 COVID-19 vaccine. Profiling relied on immunoSEQ multiplex PCR, and the TCRdb table lists in-frame clones only, not all of them. This sample has about 140,000 clones, with 92% found just once. This specimen consisted of peripheral blood, obtained 28 days after the second AZD1222 dose. These receptors were collected from an adult who received the AZD1222 COVID-19 vaccine. CDR3s include the opening cysteine and the closing phenylalanine or tryptophan. Each record gives: V gene, J gene, D gene, CDR3 protein. D genes are given only for firm matches.

TRBV4-1,TRBJ1-5,.,CASSLGRSNQPQHF
TRBV9,TRBJ2-1,TRBD2,CASSVEGLAESYNEQFF
TRBV9,TRBJ1-1,.,CASSVAGNTEAFF
TRBV15,TRBJ2-2,.,CATSRDPPWREDTGELFF
TRBV7-6,TRBJ2-7,TRBD2,CASSLEFGTTYEQYF
TRBV6-2/TRBV6-3,TRBJ2-7,TRBD1,CASSWARQGAINSYEQYF
TRBV9,TRBJ1-2,.,CASSVEAGTYYGYTF
TRBV28,TRBJ2-7,TRBD1,CASSGTGRHEQYF
TRBV18,TRBJ1-1,TRBD1,CASSPGTGRLNTEAFF
TRBV27,TRBJ1-3,.,CASSLMPTGNTIYF